This record covers a single T cell receptor (beta chain). Its specificity is not known. Each donor was nominally healthy when sampled (though unrecorded immune exposures were likely). The PCR employed 60 Vbeta primers together with 13 Jbeta primers. Clones were read by immunoSEQ multiplex PCR, and TCRdb kept only the in-frame ones, dropping some. The sample shows roughly 130,000 clones, approximately 80% of them seen only once. This sample was taken from a study of cytomegalovirus exposure and HLA in healthy donors. The study, taken as a whole, reports: Another analysis was done later, and it associated around 15,000 TCR beta sequences with HLA alleles at 0.05 false discovery rate.

The receptor was derived from a human donor in good health. The sample comprised PBMCs.

This CDR3 reads CASSPSGTDTQYF. As DNA, the CDR3 is TGCGCCAGCAGCCCCAGCGGCACAGATACGCAGTATTTT. The chain links TRBV5-1 to TRBJ2-3, with D hard to call. Deletions cut 4 bases from V and 1 base from J, with 7 bases between. Germline V gives CDR1 SGHRS, CDR2 YFSETQ. The CDR3 totals 13 residues.